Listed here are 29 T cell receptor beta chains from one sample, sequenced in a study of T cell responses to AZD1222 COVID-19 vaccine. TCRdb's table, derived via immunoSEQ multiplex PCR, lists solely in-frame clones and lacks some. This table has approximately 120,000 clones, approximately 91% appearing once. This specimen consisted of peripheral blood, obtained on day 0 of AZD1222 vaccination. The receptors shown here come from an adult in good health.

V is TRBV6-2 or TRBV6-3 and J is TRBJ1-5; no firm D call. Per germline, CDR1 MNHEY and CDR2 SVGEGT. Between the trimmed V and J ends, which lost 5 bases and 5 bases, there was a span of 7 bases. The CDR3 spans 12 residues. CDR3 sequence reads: CASSGSDQPQHF. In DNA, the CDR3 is TGTGCCAGCAGTGGAAGTGATCAGCCCCAGCATTTT.

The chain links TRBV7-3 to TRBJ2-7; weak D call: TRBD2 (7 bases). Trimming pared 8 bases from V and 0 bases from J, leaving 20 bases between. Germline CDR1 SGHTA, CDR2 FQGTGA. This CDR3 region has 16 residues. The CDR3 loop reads CASHVKGGLPSYEQYV. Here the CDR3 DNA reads TGTGCCAGCCACGTTAAAGGGGGACTACCCTCCTACGAGCAGTACGTC.

CDR3 coding DNA: TGTGCCATCAGTGCTGGGACTAGCTTCGGCGGGGAGCTGTTTTTT. Translating it yields CAISAGTSFGGELFF. The V gene is TRBV10-3, the J gene TRBJ2-2; TRBD2 matches at 9 bases. V shed 4 bases, J shed 7 bases, and the junction held 7 bases outside the gene matches. Germline CDR1 reads ENHRY; CDR2 reads SYGVKD. The CDR3 loop spans 15 amino acids.

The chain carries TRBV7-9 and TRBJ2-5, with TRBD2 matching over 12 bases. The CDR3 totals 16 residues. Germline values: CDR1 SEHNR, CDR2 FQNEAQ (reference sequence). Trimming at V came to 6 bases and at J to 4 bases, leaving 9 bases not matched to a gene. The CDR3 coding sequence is TGTGCCAGCAGGGGACTAGCGGGCCGAGGCCTAGAGACCCAGTACTTC. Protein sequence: CASRGLAGRGLETQYF.

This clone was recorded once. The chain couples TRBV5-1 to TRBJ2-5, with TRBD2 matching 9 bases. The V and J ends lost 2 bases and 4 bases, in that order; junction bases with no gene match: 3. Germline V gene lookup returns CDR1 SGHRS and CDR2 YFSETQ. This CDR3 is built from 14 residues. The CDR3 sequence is CASSFSGSSETQYF. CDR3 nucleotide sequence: TGCGCCAGCAGCTTTAGCGGGAGTTCAGAGACCCAGTACTTC.

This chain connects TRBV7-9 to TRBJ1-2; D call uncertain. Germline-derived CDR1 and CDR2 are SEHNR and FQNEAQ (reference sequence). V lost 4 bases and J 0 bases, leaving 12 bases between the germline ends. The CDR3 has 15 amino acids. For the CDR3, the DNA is TGTGCCAGCAGCTCCCAGGAAACCGCTAACTATGGCTACACCTTC. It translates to CASSSQETANYGYTF.

CDR3 nucleotides: TGTGCCACGACAGGGGGCGGCTGGATCTCTGGAAACACCATATATTTT. This sequence encodes CATTGGGWISGNTIYF. The rearrangement links TRBV28 to TRBJ1-3, with 10 bases that match TRBD1. V lost 10 bases to trimming and J lost 0 bases; unmatched junction nucleotides: 9. From germline, CDR1 is MDHEN and CDR2 SYDVKM. The CDR3 has 16 amino acids.

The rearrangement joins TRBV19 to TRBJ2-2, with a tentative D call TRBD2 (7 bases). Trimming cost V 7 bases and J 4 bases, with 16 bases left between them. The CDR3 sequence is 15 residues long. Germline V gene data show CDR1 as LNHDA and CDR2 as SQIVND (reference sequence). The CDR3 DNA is TGTGCCAGTACCCCAAGGGGGGGGCGCACCGGGGAGCTGTTTTTT. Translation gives CASTPRGGRTGELFF.

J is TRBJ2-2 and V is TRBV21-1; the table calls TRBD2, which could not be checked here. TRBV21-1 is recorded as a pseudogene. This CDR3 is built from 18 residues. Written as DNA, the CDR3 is TGTGCCAGCAGCACCTTGCTTCGAGGGCCCCCGAACACCGGGGAGCTGTTTTTT. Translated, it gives CASSTLLRGPPNTGELFF.

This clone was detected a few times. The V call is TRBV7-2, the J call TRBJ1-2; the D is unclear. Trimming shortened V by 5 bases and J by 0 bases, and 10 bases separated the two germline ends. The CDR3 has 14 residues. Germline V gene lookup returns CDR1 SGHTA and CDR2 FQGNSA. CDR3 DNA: TGTGCCAGCAGCCTCACCTGGTCTAACTATGGCTACACCTTC. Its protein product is CASSLTWSNYGYTF.

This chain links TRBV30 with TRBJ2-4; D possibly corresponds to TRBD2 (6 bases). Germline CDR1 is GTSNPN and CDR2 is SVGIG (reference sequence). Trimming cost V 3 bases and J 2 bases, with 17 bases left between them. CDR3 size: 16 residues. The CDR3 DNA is TGTGCCTGGAGCCACCCGGTTGGGGGGACCAAAAACATTCAGTACTTC. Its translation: CAWSHPVGGTKNIQYF.

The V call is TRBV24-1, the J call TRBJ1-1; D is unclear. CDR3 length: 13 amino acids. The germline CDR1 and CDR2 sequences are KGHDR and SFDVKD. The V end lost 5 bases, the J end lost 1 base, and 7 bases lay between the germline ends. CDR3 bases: TGTGCCACCAGTGGTCTTGGGAACACTGAAGCTTTCTTT. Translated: CATSGLGNTEAFF.

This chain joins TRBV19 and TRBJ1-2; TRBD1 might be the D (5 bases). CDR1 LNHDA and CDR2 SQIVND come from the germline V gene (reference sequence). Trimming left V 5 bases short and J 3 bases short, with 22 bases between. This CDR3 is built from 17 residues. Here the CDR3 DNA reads TGTGCCAGTAGTGCCCCCGGGACGGCGGCGGCGGACTATGGCTACACCTTC. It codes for CASSAPGTAAADYGYTF. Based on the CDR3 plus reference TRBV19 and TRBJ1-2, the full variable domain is DGGITQSPKYLFRKEGQNVTLSCEQNLNHDAMYWYRQDPGQGLRLIYYSQIVNDFQKGDIAEGYSVSREKKESFPLTVTSAQKNPTAFYLCASSAPGTAAADYGYTFGSGTRLTVV.

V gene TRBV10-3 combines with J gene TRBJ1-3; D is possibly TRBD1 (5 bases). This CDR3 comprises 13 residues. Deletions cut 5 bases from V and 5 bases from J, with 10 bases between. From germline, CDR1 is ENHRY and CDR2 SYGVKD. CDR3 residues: CAISMDKRNTIYF. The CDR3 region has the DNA TGTGCCATCAGTATGGACAAACGAAACACCATATATTTT.

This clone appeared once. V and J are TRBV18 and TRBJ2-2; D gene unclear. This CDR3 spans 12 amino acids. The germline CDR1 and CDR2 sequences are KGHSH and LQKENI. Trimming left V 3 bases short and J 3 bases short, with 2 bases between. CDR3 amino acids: CASSPYTGELFF. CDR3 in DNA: TGTGCCAGCTCACCTTACACCGGGGAGCTGTTTTTT.

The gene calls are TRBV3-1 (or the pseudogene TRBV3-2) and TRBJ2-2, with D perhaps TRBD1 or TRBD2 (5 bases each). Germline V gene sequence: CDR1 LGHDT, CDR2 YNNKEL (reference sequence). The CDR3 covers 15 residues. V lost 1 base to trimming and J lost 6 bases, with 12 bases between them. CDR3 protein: CASSQGGRQAGELFF. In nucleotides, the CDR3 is TGTGCCAGCAGCCAAGGGGGACGGCAAGCCGGGGAGCTGTTTTTT.

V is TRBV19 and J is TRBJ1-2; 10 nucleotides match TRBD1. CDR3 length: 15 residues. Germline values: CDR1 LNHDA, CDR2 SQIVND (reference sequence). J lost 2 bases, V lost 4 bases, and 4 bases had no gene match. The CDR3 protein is CASSKGGQGNYGYTF. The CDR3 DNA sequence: TGTGCCAGTAGTAAAGGGGGACAGGGGAACTATGGCTACACCTTC.

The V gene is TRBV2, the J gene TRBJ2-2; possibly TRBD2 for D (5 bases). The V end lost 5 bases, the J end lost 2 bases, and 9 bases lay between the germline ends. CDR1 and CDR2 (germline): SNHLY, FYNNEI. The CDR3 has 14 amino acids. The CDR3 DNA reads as TGTGCCAGCAGTCTAGCTAAAAACACCGGGGAGCTGTTTTTT. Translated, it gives CASSLAKNTGELFF.

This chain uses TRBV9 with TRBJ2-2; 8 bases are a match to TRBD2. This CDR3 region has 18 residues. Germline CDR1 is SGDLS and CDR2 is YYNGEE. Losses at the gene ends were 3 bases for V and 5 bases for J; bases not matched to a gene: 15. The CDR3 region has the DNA TGTGCCAGCAGCGCTGGCAGCGGGAGCCGCTTTGGGACCGGGGAGCTGTTTTTT. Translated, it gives CASSAGSGSRFGTGELFF.

DNA of the CDR3: TGTGCCAGCAGTGAGTCGGGGGCAACCTACAATGAGCAGTTCTTC. This codes for CASSESGATYNEQFF. The chain couples TRBV2 to TRBJ2-1; perhaps D is TRBD1 or TRBD2 (6 bases each). Germline V gene data show CDR1 as SNHLY and CDR2 as FYNNEI. V was clipped by 3 bases and J by 2 bases, with 11 bases between them. CDR3 length equals 15 residues.

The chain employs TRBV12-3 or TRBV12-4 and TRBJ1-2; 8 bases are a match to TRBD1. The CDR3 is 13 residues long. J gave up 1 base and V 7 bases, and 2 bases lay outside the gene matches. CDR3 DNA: TGTGCCAGCAACAGGGGGGGTAACTATGGCTACACCTTC. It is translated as CASNRGGNYGYTF.

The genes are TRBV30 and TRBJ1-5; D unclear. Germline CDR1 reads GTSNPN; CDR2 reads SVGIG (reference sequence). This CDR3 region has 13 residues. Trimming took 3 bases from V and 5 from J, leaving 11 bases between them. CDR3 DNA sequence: TGTGCCTGGAGAGGTGGCCCCCATCAGCCCCAGCATTTT. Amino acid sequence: CAWRGGPHQPQHF.

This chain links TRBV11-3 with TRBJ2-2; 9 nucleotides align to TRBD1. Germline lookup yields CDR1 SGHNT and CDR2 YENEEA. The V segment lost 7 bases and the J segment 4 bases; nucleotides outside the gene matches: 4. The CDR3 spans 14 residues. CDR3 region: CASKQGASTGELFF. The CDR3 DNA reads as TGTGCCAGCAAACAGGGGGCGAGCACCGGGGAGCTGTTTTTT. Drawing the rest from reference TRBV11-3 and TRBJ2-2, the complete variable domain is EAGVVQSPRYKIIEKKQPVAFWCNPISGHNTLYWYLQNLGQGPELLIRYENEEAVDDSQLPKDRFSAERLKGVDSTLKIQPAELGDSAVYLCASKQGASTGELFFGEGSRLTVL.

CDR3 coding DNA: TGTGCCAGCAGTACTACGGGGGGGGGAGCCTACGAGCAGTACTTC. Its protein product is CASSTTGGGAYEQYF. The J gene is TRBJ2-7, the V gene TRBV6-5, with 8 nucleotides matching TRBD2. The trim removed 5 bases at V and 2 bases at J, leaving 8 bases unmatched. Germline values: CDR1 MNHEY, CDR2 SVGAGI. CDR3 size: 15 residues.

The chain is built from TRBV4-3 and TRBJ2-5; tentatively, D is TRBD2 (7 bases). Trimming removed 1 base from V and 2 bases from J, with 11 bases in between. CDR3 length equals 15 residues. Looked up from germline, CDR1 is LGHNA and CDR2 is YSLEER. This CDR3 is CASSQGGRGQETQYF. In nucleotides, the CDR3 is TGCGCCAGCAGCCAAGGGGGGCGGGGGCAAGAGACCCAGTACTTC.

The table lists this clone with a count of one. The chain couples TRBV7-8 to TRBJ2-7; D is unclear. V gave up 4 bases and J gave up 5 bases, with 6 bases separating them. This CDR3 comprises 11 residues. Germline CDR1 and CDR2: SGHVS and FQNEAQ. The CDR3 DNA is TGTGCCAGCAGCTCTCGGAACGAGCAGTACTTC. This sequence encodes CASSSRNEQYF.

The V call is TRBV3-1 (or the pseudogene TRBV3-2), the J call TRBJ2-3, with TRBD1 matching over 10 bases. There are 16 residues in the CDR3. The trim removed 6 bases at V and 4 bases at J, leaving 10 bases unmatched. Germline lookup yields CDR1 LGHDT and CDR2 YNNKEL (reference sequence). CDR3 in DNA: TGTGCCAGCAGACCCCGGGACAGGGGTGGCGCAGATACGCAGTATTTT. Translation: CASRPRDRGGADTQYF.

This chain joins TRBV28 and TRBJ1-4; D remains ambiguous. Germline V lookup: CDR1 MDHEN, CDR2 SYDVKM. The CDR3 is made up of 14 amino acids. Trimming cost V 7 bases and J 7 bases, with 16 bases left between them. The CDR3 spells CASTLDIRGEKLFF. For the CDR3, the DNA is TGTGCCAGCACCTTAGACATTCGTGGTGAAAAACTGTTTTTT.

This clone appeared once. The CDR3: CASSPNDRVGTGELFF. DNA of the CDR3: TGCGCCAGCAGCCCAAACGACAGGGTGGGCACCGGGGAGCTGTTTTTT. The gene calls are TRBV4-3 and TRBJ2-2, with 7 bases lining up with TRBD1. Germline-derived CDR1 and CDR2 are LGHNA and YSLEER. The CDR3 has 16 residues. V was pared by 4 bases and J by 4 bases, with 9 bases of the junction left unmatched.